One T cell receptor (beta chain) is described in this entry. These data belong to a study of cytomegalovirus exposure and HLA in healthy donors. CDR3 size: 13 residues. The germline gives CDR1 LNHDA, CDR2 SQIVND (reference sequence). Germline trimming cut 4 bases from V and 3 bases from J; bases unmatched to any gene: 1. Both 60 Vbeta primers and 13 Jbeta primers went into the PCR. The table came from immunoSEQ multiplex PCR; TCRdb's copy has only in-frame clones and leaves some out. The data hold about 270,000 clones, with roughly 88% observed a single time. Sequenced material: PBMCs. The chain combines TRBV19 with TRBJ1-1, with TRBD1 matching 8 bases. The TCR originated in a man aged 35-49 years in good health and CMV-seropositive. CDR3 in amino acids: CASSTGGHTEAFF. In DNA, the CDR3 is TGTGCCAGTAGTACAGGGGGCCACACTGAAGCTTTCTTT.